What follows is one T cell receptor beta chain and its context. Method: immunoSEQ multiplex PCR; TCRdb's copy keeps in-frame clones and lacks some. The sample lists 300,000 to 400,000 clones; 90% to 95% were seen once. The V gene lost 2 bases and the J gene lost 8 bases, with 4 bases spanning the gap. CDR3 length equals 11 residues. The germline CDR1 and CDR2 sequences are SGHNT and YENEEA. These data originate in a study of blood T cell repertoires in COVID-19. Across the whole study: The United States, Italy and Spain provided the acute and convalescent COVID-19 samples. The cDNA or gDNA used as material had been derived from T cells, B-cell-depleted T cells, or PBMCs.

Input material: peripheral blood. This chain links TRBV11-3 with TRBJ2-1, with D unresolved. This TCR came from a woman between 18 and 29 years old who had recovered from COVID-19. In DNA form, the CDR3 reads TGTGCCAGCAGCTTAACGGATGAGCAGTTCTTC. Translating it yields CASSLTDEQFF.